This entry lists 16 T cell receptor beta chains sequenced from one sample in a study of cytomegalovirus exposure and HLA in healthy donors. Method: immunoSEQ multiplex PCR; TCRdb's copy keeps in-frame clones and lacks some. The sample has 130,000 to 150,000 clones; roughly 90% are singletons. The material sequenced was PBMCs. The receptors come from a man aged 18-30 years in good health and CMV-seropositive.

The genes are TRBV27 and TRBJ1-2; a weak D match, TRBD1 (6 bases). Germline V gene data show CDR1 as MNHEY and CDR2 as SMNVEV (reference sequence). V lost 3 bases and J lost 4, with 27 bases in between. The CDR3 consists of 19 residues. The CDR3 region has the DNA TGTGCCAGCAGTTTGGGGGGGGCTCGTTGGGGCGGAACCATCTATGGCTACACCTTC. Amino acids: CASSLGGARWGGTIYGYTF.

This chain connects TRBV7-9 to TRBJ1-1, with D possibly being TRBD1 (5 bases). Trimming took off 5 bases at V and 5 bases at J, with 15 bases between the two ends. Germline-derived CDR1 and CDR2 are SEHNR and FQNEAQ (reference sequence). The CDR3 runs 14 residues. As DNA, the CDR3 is TGTGCCAGCAGCGCCTCAGGGACTTGGACTGAAGCTTTCTTT. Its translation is CASSASGTWTEAFF. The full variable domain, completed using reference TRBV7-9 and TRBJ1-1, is DTGVSQNPRHKITKRGQNVTFRCDPISEHNRLYWYRQTLGQGPEFLTYFQNEAQLEKSRLLSDRFSAERPKGSFSTLEIQRTEQGDSAMYLCASSASGTWTEAFFGQGTRLTVV.

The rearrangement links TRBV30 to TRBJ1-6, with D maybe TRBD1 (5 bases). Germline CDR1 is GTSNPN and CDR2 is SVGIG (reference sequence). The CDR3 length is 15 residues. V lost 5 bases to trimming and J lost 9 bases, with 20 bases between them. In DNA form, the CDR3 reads TGTGCCTGGGGGGGGGACCCCCAAGGTGGTTCACCCCTCCACTTT. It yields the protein CAWGGDPQGGSPLHF.

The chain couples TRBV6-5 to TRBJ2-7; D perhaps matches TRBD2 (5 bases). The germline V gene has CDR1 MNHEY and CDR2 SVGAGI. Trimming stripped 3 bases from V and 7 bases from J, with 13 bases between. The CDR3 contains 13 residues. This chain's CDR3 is CASSYVFGNEQYF. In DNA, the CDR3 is TGTGCCAGCAGTTATGTTTTCGGGAATGAGCAGTACTTC.

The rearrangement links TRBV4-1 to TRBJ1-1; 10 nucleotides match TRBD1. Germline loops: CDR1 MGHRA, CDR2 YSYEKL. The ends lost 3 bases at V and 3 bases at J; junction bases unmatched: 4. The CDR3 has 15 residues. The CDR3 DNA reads TGCGCCAGCAGCCAGTCAGGACAGGGGGACACTGAAGCTTTCTTT. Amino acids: CASSQSGQGDTEAFF.

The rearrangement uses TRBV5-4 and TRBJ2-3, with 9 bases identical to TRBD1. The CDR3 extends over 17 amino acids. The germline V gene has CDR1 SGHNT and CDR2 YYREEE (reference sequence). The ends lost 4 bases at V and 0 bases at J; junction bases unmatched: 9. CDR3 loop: CASSPMTGGISTDTQYF. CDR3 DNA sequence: TGTGCCAGCAGCCCGATGACAGGGGGGATTAGCACAGATACGCAGTATTTT.

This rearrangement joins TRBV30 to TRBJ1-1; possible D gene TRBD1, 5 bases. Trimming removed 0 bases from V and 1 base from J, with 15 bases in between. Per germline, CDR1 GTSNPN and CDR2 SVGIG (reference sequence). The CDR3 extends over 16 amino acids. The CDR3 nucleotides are TGTGCCTGGAGTGTACGCCAGGGCGTTCCGAACACTGAAGCTTTCTTT. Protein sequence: CAWSVRQGVPNTEAFF. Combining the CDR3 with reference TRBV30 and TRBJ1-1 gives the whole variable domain SQTIHQWPATLVQPVGSPLSLECTVEGTSNPNLYWYRQAAGRGLQLLFYSVGIGQISSEVPQNLSASRPQDRQFILSSKKLLLSDSGFYLCAWSVRQGVPNTEAFFGQGTRLTVV.

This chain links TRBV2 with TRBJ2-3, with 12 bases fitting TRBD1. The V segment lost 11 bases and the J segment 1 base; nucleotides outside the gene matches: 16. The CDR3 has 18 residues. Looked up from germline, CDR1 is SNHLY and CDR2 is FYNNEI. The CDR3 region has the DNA TGTGCCGCCCTTTCCGGGACAGGGGGCGGTAGGGGCACAGATACGCAGTATTTT. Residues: CAALSGTGGGRGTDTQYF.

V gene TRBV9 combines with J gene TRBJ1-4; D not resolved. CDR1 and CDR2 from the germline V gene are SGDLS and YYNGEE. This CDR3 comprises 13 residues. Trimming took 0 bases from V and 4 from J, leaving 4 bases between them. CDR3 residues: CASSVGSNEKLFF. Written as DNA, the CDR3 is TGTGCCAGCAGCGTAGGGAGTAATGAAAAACTGTTTTTT.

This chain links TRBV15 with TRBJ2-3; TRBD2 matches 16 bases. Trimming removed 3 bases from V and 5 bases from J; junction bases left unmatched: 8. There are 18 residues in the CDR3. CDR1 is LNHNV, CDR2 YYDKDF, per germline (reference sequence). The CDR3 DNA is TGTGCCACCAGCAGTATGGGACTAGCGGGAGGGCGGGGAGATACGCAGTATTTT. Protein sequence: CATSSMGLAGGRGDTQYF.

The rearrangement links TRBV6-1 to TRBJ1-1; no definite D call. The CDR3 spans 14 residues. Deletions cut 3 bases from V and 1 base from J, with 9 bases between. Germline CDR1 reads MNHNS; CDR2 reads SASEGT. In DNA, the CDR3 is TGTGCCAGCAGTGAGGGAGGCAGGAACACTGAAGCTTTCTTT. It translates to CASSEGGRNTEAFF.

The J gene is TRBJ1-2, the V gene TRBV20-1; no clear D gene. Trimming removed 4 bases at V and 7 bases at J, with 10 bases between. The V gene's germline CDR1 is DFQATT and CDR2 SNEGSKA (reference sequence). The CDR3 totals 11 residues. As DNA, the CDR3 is TGCAGTGCTACGCCGGAGGGTGGCTACACCTTC. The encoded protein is CSATPEGGYTF.

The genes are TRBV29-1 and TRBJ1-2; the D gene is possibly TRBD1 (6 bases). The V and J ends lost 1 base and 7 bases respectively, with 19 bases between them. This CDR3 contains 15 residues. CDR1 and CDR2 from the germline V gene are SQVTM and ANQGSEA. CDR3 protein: CSVEGAQGSSFGYTF. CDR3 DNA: TGCAGCGTTGAAGGGGCCCAGGGGTCTTCTTTTGGCTACACCTTC. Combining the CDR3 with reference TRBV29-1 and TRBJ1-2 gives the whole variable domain SAVISQKPSRDICQRGTSLTIQCQVDSQVTMMFWYRQQPGQSLTLIATANQGSEATYESGFVIDKFPISRPNLTFSTLTVSNMSPEDSSIYLCSVEGAQGSSFGYTFGSGTRLTVV.

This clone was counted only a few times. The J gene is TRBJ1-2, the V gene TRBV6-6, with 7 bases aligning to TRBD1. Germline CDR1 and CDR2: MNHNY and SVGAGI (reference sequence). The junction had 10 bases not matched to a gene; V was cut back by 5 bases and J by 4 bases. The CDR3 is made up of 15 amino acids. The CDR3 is CASSITGATSYGYTF. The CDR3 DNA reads TGTGCCAGCAGTATTACAGGGGCCACTTCCTATGGCTACACCTTC.

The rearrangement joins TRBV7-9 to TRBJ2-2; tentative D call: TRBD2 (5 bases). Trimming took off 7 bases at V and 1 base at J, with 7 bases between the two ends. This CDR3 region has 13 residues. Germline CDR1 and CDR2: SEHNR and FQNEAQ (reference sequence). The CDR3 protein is CASTAVNTGELFF. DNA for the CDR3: TGTGCCAGCACAGCGGTGAACACCGGGGAGCTGTTTTTT. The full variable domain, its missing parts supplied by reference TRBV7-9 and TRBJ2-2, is DTGVSQNPRHKITKRGQNVTFRCDPISEHNRLYWYRQTLGQGPEFLTYFQNEAQLEKSRLLSDRFSAERPKGSFSTLEIQRTEQGDSAMYLCASTAVNTGELFFGEGSRLTVL.

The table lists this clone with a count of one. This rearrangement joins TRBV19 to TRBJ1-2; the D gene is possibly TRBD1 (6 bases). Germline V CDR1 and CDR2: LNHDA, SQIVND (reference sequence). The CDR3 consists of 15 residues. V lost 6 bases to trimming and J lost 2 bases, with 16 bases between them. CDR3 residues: CASSDPRGVNYGYTF. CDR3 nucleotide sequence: TGTGCCAGTAGCGACCCCAGGGGCGTGAACTATGGCTACACCTTC.